Here is one T cell receptor (beta chain) with its context. Antigen unknown. Quantitative 5'-RACE with molecular barcodes generated TCR beta libraries. TCRdb re-called the 5' RACE reads through MiXCR, storing one row per CDR3 protein. Of around 440,000 distinct CDR3 sequences listed, roughly 18% are singletons. Per germline, CDR1 ENHRY and CDR2 SYGVKD. V was pared by 3 bases and J by 4 bases, with 9 bases of the junction left unmatched. This CDR3 region has 15 residues. This entry belongs to a study of CD8 T cells in ankylosing spondylitis. Notes on the study in general: Ankylosing spondylitis blood appeared to be characterized by a TCR beta motif of about eight highly homologous variants.

Sequenced input: blood, either unsorted or a sorted T cell fraction (not recorded which). The rearrangement uses TRBV10-3 and TRBJ2-7; 7 nucleotides align to TRBD1. The origin of this receptor is a male donor with ankylosing spondylitis. CDR3 sequence (DNA): TGTGCCATCAGTGACCCCAGGGACAGACCTTACGAGCAGTACTTC. This gives the protein CAISDPRDRPYEQYF.